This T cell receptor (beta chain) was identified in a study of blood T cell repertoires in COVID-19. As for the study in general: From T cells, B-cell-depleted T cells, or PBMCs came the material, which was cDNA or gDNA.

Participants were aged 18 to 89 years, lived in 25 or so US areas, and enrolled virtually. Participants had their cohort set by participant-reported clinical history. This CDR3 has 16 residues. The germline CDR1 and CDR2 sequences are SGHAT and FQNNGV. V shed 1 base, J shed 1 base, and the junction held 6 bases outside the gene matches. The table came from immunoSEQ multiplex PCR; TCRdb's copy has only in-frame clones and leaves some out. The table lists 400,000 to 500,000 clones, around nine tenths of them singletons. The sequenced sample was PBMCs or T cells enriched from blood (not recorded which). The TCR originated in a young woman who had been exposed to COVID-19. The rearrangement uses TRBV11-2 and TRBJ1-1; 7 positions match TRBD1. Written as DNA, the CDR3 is TGTGCCAGCAGCTTAGGACAGGGACTTTGGAACACTGAAGCTTTCTTT. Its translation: CASSLGQGLWNTEAFF.